The 11 T cell receptor beta chains below all came from one sample that was sequenced in a study of cytomegalovirus exposure and HLA in healthy donors. PCR primers comprised 60 Vbeta and 13 Jbeta primers. The method was immunoSEQ multiplex PCR; TCRdb's version includes in-frame clones alone and lacks a portion of them. This table has about 120,000 clones, 81% appearing once. The sequenced material came from PBMCs. The receptors come from a man between 18 and 29 years old in good health and CMV-seropositive.

The V call is TRBV25-1, the J call TRBJ1-1; a possible D gene is TRBD1 (6 bases). Trimming removed 5 bases from V and 2 bases from J, with 9 bases in between. The germline V gene has CDR1 MGHDK and CDR2 SYGVNS. CDR3 length: 13 amino acids. Here the CDR3 DNA reads TGTGCCAGCAGTAAAGGGACAAACACTGAAGCTTTCTTT. Translating it yields CASSKGTNTEAFF.

The rearrangement joins TRBV30 to TRBJ1-6; 8 nucleotides align to TRBD1. Germline V gives CDR1 GTSNPN, CDR2 SVGIG (reference sequence). The trim removed 0 bases at V and 7 bases at J, leaving 17 bases unmatched. This CDR3 contains 19 residues. The CDR3 reads CAWSVQKRTGKTINSPLHF. The CDR3 DNA sequence: TGTGCCTGGAGTGTACAAAAGAGGACAGGGAAAACGATCAATTCACCCCTCCACTTT.

This clone has a handful of counts. The V call is TRBV11-2, the J call TRBJ2-5, with 12 bases identical to TRBD2. This CDR3 comprises 17 residues. With V trimmed by 5 bases and J by 1 base, 8 bases remained unmatched. Germline-derived CDR1 and CDR2 are SGHAT and FQNNGV. CDR3 region: CASSPGASGGVQETQYF. DNA of the CDR3: TGTGCCAGCAGCCCAGGGGCTAGCGGGGGGGTCCAAGAGACCCAGTACTTC.

V usage is TRBV27 and J usage is TRBJ1-1, with 9 bases identical to TRBD1. Germline V CDR1 and CDR2: MNHEY, SMNVEV (reference sequence). V was clipped by 4 bases and J by 5 bases; unmatched bases: 5. This CDR3 has 14 residues. CDR3 amino acids: CASSSGQGRTEAFF. CDR3 sequence (DNA): TGTGCCAGCAGTTCGGGACAGGGCAGGACTGAAGCTTTCTTT.

The chain carries TRBV4-3 and TRBJ2-7; no clear D. Trimming stripped 2 bases from V and 1 base from J, with 9 bases between. Germline V lookup: CDR1 LGHNA, CDR2 YSLEER. There are 14 residues in the CDR3. CDR3 in DNA: TGCGCCAGCAGCCAATTCTTCCCTTCCTACGAGCAGTACTTC. Its translation is CASSQFFPSYEQYF.

The chain links TRBV2 to TRBJ1-1; no firm D call. This CDR3 comprises 13 residues. Germline loops: CDR1 SNHLY, CDR2 FYNNEI. V was clipped by 6 bases and J by 5 bases, with 13 bases between them. The CDR3 is CASRRRVRTEAFF. The DNA of the CDR3 is TGTGCCAGCAGACGGAGGGTTCGGACTGAAGCTTTCTTT.

In this sample, this clone turned up a few times. The V gene is TRBV7-2, the J gene TRBJ2-3, with D possibly matching TRBD2 (5 bases). Trimming pared 1 base from V and 2 bases from J, leaving 22 bases between. This CDR3 has 19 amino acids. Germline V gene sequence: CDR1 SGHTA, CDR2 FQGNSA. CDR3: CASSLEGRAVKSYTDTQYF. Written as DNA, the CDR3 is TGTGCCAGCAGCTTAGAGGGAAGAGCGGTAAAAAGCTACACAGATACGCAGTATTTT.

This chain uses TRBV6-6 with TRBJ1-2; TRBD1 matches at 7 bases. Germline V gene data show CDR1 as MNHNY and CDR2 as SVGAGI (reference sequence). V was pared by 6 bases and J by 8 bases, with 6 bases of the junction left unmatched. The CDR3 consists of 12 residues. The CDR3 spells CASSLGQVGYTF. The CDR3 bases are TGTGCCAGCAGCCTCGGACAGGTGGGCTACACCTTC.

The CDR3 DNA follows: TGTGCCAGCGGGAACAGGGTGAGGTGGAATCAGCCCCAGCATTTT. It is translated as CASGNRVRWNQPQHF. The chain combines TRBV19 with TRBJ1-5, with D possibly TRBD1 on 6 matching bases. V was shortened by 9 bases and J by 4 bases, with 19 bases between the two germline ends. Germline V CDR1 and CDR2: LNHDA, SQIVND (reference sequence). The CDR3 loop spans 15 amino acids.

Here the CDR3 DNA reads TGCGCCAGCAGCCAAGAAGCTCCAGGGACAGAAAATGAAAAACTGTTTTTT. Encoded protein: CASSQEAPGTENEKLFF. The chain joins TRBV4-3 to TRBJ1-4; TRBD1 agrees at 7 bases. V lost 0 bases to trimming and J lost 5 bases; unmatched junction nucleotides: 9. CDR1 is LGHNA and CDR2 is YSLEER in the germline V gene. The CDR3 has 17 residues.

This clone was observed a handful of times. This sequence joins TRBV27 and TRBJ2-7; tentative D call: TRBD2 (7 bases). V was trimmed by 3 bases and J by 6 bases, leaving 21 bases between them. Germline CDR1 reads MNHEY; CDR2 reads SMNVEV (reference sequence). CDR3 length equals 16 residues. The CDR3 reads CASSFLVGGGSGEQYF. CDR3 in DNA: TGTGCCAGCAGTTTCCTAGTTGGGGGGGGCTCAGGCGAGCAGTACTTC.